In its sample, the clone carrying this T cell receptor (beta chain) was seen many times. Its antigen is not known. This record belongs to a study of breast tumors, draining lymph nodes, adjacent tissues. The lymph nodes were axillary draining lymph nodes from breast cancer patients. J gave up 6 bases and V 7 bases, and 6 bases lay outside the gene matches. The CDR3 extends over 13 amino acids. The germline CDR1 and CDR2 sequences are SGHKS and YYEKEE (reference sequence). TCRdb fed the multiplex PCR reads into MiXCR, producing one record per CDR3 protein. The sample has some 120,000 distinct CDR3 sequences; around 20% are singletons. Regarding the study as a whole: Tumor TCR diversity was below lymph nodes but above nontumor tissue.

The chain is built from TRBV5-5 and TRBJ1-4, with TRBD1 identical over 7 bases. The specimen was axillary lymph node tissue. The TCR originated in a female donor with breast cancer. Some clones in this sample may be carry-over from other donors' samples. CDR3: CASEGGTDEKLFF. Written as DNA, the CDR3 is TGTGCCAGCGAGGGGGGGACAGATGAAAAACTGTTTTTT.